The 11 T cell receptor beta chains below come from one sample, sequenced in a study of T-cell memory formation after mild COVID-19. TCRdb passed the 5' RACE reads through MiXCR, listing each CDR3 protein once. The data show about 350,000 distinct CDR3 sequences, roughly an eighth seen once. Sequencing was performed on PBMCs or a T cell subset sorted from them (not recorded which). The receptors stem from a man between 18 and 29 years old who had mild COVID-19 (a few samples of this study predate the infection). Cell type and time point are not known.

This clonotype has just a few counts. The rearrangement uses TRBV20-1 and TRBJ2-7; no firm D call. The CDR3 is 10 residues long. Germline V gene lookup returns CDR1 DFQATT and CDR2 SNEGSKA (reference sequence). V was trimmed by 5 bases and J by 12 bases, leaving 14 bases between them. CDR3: CSAWGTSLYV. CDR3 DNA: TGCAGTGCTTGGGGAACGAGCCTGTACGTC.

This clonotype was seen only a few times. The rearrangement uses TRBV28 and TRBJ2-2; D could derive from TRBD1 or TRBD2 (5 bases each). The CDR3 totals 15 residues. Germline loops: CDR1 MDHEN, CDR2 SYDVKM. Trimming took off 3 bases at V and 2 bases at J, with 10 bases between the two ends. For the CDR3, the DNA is TGTGCCAGCAGTTTCCCCGGGGCCAACACCGGGGAGCTGTTTTTT. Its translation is CASSFPGANTGELFF.

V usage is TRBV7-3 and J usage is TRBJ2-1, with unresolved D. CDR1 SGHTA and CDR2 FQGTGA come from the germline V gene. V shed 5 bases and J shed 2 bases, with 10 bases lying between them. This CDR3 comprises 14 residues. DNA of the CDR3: TGTGCCAGCAGCCCCCACGCGGCCTACAATGAGCAGTTCTTC. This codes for CASSPHAAYNEQFF.

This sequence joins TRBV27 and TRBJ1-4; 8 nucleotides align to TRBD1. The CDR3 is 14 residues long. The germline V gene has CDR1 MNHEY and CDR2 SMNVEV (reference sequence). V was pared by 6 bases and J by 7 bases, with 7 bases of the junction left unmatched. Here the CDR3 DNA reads TGTGCCAGCAGGAGGACAGGGTATCTTGAAAAACTGTTTTTT. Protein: CASRRTGYLEKLFF.

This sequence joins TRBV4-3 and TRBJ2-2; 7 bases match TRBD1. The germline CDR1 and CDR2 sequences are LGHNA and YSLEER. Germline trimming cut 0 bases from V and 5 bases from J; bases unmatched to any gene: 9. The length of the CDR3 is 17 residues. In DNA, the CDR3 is TGCGCCAGCAGCCAAGAGATCAAGACAGGGATGACCGGGGAGCTGTTTTTT. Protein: CASSQEIKTGMTGELFF.

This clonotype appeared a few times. CDR3 sequence (DNA): TGTGCCAGCAACCAAAACGGGGTACACACAGATACGCAGTATTTT. It specifies CASNQNGVHTDTQYF. This chain uses TRBV7-2 with TRBJ2-3, with D perhaps TRBD2 (5 bases). Germline V gene lookup returns CDR1 SGHTA and CDR2 FQGNSA. The CDR3 runs 15 residues. V was shortened by 7 bases and J by 2 bases, with 16 bases between the two germline ends. Variable domain in full (rest from reference TRBV7-2 and TRBJ2-3): GAGVSQSPSNKVTEKGKDVELRCDPISGHTALYWYRQSLGQGLEFLIYFQGNSAPDKSGLPSDRFSAERTGGSVSTLTIQRTQQEDSAVYLCASNQNGVHTDTQYFGPGTRLTVL.

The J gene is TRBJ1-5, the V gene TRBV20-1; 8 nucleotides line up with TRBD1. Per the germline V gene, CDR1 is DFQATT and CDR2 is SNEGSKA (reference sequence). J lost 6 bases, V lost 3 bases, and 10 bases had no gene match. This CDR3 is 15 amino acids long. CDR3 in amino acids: CSARGLAGGGQPQHF. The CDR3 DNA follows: TGCAGTGCTAGGGGGTTGGCAGGGGGCGGTCAGCCCCAGCATTTT.

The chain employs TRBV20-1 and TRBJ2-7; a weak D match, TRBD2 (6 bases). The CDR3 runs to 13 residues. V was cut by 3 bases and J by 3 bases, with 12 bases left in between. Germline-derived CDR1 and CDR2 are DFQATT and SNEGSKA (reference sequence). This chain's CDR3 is CSARGGGFYEQYV. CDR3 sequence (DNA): TGCAGTGCTAGGGGGGGTGGCTTCTACGAGCAGTACGTC.

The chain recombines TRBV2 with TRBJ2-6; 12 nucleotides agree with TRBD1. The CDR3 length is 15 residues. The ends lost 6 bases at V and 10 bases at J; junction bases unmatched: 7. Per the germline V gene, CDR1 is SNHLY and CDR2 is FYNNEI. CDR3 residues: CASSAGQGAPNVLTF. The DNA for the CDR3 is TGTGCCAGCAGCGCGGGACAGGGGGCTCCAAACGTCCTGACTTTC.

The CDR3 region has the DNA TGCAGCGTTGAAAAGTCTCAGCGGGGGGACAATGAGCAGTTCTTC. This translates into CSVEKSQRGDNEQFF. The chain employs TRBV29-1 and TRBJ2-1, with 9 bases matching TRBD2. The CDR3 totals 15 residues. Germline V gene sequence: CDR1 SQVTM, CDR2 ANQGSEA. J lost 5 bases, V lost 2 bases, and 7 bases had no gene match.

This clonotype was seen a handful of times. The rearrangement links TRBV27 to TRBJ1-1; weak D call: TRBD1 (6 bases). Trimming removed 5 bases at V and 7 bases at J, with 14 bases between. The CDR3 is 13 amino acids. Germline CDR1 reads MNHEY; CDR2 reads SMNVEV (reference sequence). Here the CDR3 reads CASSDSGVDEAFF. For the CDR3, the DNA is TGTGCCAGCAGTGATTCAGGGGTGGATGAAGCTTTCTTT.